These 8 T cell receptor beta chains came from one sample sequenced in a study of T cell clones after liver transplantation. Measured with immunoSEQ multiplex PCR; TCRdb has only the in-frame clones, and not every one. The sample contains around 100,000 clones, roughly four fifths of which appear only once. The sample here was CD4+ T cells from blood, taken approximately 43 months after liver transplant. All receptors come from a human patient who received a liver transplant. Some T cells may have originated in the graft donor.

The CDR3 region has the DNA TGTGCCAGCAGCTTGTGGGACAGGGTATTGAACACTGAAGCTTTCTTT. Translated, it gives CASSLWDRVLNTEAFF. This rearrangement joins TRBV5-8 to TRBJ1-1; TRBD1 aligns across 9 bases. Germline CDR1 reads SGHTS; CDR2 reads YDEGEE. The CDR3 sequence is 16 residues long. Unmatched junction bases numbered 4, after V lost 1 base and J lost 0 bases.

The gene calls are TRBV2 and TRBJ2-3; D is unresolved. CDR3 length equals 15 residues. Deletions cut 8 bases from V and 0 bases from J, with 15 bases between. Germline V gives CDR1 SNHLY, CDR2 FYNNEI. In DNA form, the CDR3 reads TGTGCCAGCCTATTGGAGACCTCTAGCACAGATACGCAGTATTTT. Translation gives CASLLETSSTDTQYF. Full variable domain (outside the CDR3, taken from reference TRBV2 and TRBJ2-3): EPEVTQTPSHQVTQMGQEVILRCVPISNHLYFYWYRQILGQKVEFLVSFYNNEISEKSEIFDDQFSVERPDGSNFTLKIRSTKLEDSAMYFCASLLETSSTDTQYFGPGTRLTVL.

J is TRBJ2-7 and V is TRBV5-1; the D is unclear. V was cut by 3 bases and J by 1 base, with 5 bases left in between. The CDR3 is 12 amino acids. Germline V gene lookup returns CDR1 SGHRS and CDR2 YFSETQ. The CDR3 loop reads CASSSSSYEQYF. CDR3 in DNA: TGCGCCAGCAGCTCCTCTTCCTACGAGCAGTACTTC.

V usage is TRBV7-8 and J usage is TRBJ1-1; no clear D gene. V was pared by 1 base and J by 8 bases, with 8 bases between. Germline-derived CDR1 and CDR2 are SGHVS and FQNEAQ. This CDR3 has 12 residues. The CDR3 protein is CASSLETWEAFF. The CDR3 coding sequence is TGTGCCAGCAGCTTAGAAACATGGGAAGCTTTCTTT.

V is TRBV6-5 and J is TRBJ2-7; 7 bases line up with TRBD1. Germline assignment: CDR1 MNHEY and CDR2 SVGAGI. V dropped 5 bases and J dropped 3; count of bases not matched to a gene: 7. The CDR3 is 14 amino acids. The CDR3 coding sequence is TGTGCCAGCAGTATGACAGGGATGATCTACGAGCAGTACTTC. Translation gives CASSMTGMIYEQYF.

The chain uses TRBV10-2 and TRBJ2-2; D is unclear. Trimming pared 6 bases from V and 5 bases from J, leaving 7 bases between. This CDR3 is built from 12 residues. Germline V gene sequence: CDR1 WSHSY, CDR2 SAAADI. For the CDR3, the DNA is TGCGCCAGCAGCCCTAGGACCGGGGAGCTGTTTTTT. It is translated as CASSPRTGELFF.

The chain links TRBV7-2 to TRBJ2-7; D tentatively reads TRBD1 or TRBD2 (5 bases each). Per the germline V gene, CDR1 is SGHTA and CDR2 is FQGNSA. The V end was cut by 5 bases, the J end by 8 bases, with 19 bases between. CDR3 length: 14 amino acids. Written as DNA, the CDR3 is TGTGCCAGCAGCCAGGGCCCCGGGGTACTGCAGCAGTACTTC. Protein product: CASSQGPGVLQQYF.

This chain uses TRBV28 with TRBJ2-5; D is uncertain. The V gene's germline CDR1 is MDHEN and CDR2 SYDVKM. The CDR3 runs to 19 residues. V was cut by 6 bases and J by 4 bases, with 30 bases left in between. This CDR3 reads CASRRLRRSRNTSRETQYF. The CDR3 nucleotides read TGTGCCAGCAGACGACTGCGCCGGTCTAGAAATACGTCTCGAGAGACCCAGTACTTC. Full variable domain (rest looked up from reference TRBV28 and TRBJ2-5): DVKVTQSSRYLVKRTGEKVFLECVQDMDHENMFWYRQDPGLGLRLIYFSYDVKMKEKGDIPEGYSVSREKKERFSLILESASTNQTSMYLCASRRLRRSRNTSRETQYFGPGTRLLVL.